This TCR beta chain was sequenced in a study of T cells after yellow fever vaccination. TCRdb recomputed calls from the 5' RACE reads with MiXCR, one row per CDR3 protein. The sample has some 290,000 distinct CDR3 sequences; 9.5% to 12% are singletons. Details on this clonotype: As yet, its antigen is unknown.

General observations from the study: Weaker overall, the secondary response nonetheless peaked faster (day 5 versus 15).

Germline-derived CDR1 and CDR2 are SGHRS and YFSETQ. Trimming removed 4 bases from V and 2 bases from J; junction bases left unmatched: 10. This CDR3 contains 16 residues. The TCR sequence derives from a man younger than 35 who received the YFV17D yellow fever vaccine. This sample comprised CD4+ T cells sorted from PBMCs, obtained 45 days after the yellow fever booster vaccination. This chain connects TRBV5-1 to TRBJ2-3; 7 bases map to TRBD2. CDR3 sequence reads: CASSPLADPLTDTQYF. CDR3 DNA: TGCGCCAGCAGCCCCCTAGCGGACCCCCTCACAGATACGCAGTATTTT.